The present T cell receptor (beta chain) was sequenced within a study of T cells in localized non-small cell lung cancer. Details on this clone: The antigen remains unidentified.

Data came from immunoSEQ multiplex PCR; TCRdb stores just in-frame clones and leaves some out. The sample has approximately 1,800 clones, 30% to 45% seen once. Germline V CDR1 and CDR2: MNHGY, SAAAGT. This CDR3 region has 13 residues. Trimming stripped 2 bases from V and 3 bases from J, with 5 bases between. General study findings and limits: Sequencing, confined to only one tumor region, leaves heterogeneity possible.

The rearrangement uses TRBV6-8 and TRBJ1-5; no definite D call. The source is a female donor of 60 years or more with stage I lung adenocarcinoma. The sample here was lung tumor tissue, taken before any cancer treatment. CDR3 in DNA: TGTGCCAGCAGTTACAGGGTCAATCAGCCCCAGCATTTT. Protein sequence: CASSYRVNQPQHF.